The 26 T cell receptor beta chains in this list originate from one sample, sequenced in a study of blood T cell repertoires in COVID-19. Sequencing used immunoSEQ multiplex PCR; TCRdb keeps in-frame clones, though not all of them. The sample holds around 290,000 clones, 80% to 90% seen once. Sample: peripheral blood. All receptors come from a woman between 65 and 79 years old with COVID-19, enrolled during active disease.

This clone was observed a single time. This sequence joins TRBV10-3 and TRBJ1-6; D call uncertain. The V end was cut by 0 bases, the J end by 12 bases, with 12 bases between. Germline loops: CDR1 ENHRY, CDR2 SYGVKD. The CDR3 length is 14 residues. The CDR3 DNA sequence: TGTGCCATCAGTGAGTCTCCAGGTGTAGGACCCCTCCACTTT. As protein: CAISESPGVGPLHF.

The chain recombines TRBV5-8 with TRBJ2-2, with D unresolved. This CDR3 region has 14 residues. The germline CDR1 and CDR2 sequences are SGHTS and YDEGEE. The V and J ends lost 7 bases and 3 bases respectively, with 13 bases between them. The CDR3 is CASDQSRDTGELFF. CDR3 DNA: TGTGCCAGCGATCAATCGAGAGACACCGGGGAGCTGTTTTTT.

The CDR3 region is CASRFGGPEYGYTF. The DNA for the CDR3 is TGTGCCAGCAGATTTGGTGGGCCAGAGTATGGCTACACCTTC. The chain links TRBV27 to TRBJ1-2; D gene uncertain. The CDR3 is 14 residues long. CDR1 MNHEY and CDR2 SMNVEV come from the germline V gene (reference sequence). Trimming took off 6 bases at V and 5 bases at J, with 16 bases between the two ends.

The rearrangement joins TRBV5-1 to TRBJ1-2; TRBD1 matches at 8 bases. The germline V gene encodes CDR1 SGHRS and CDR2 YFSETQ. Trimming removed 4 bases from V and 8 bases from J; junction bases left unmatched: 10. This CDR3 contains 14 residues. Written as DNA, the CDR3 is TGCGCCAGCAGCCTCCTCGGACAGGGAGAAGGCTACACCTTC. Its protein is CASSLLGQGEGYTF.

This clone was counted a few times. The DNA of the CDR3 is TGCGCCAGCAGCATCAGCGGGACAGGGGGCGCCGGGGGTAGGGAGCTGTTTTTT. Translating it yields CASSISGTGGAGGRELFF. The rearrangement links TRBV5-1 to TRBJ2-2; 12 bases are shared with TRBD1. V shed 4 bases, J shed 9 bases, and the junction held 16 bases outside the gene matches. Germline loops: CDR1 SGHRS, CDR2 YFSETQ. This CDR3 is built from 18 residues.

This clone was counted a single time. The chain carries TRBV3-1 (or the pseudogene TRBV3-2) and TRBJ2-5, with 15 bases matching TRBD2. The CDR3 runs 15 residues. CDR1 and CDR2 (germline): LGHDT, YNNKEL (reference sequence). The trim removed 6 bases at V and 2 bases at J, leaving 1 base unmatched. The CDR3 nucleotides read TGTGCCAGCAGAGGGACTAGCGGGGGGCAAGAGACCCAGTACTTC. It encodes CASRGTSGGQETQYF.

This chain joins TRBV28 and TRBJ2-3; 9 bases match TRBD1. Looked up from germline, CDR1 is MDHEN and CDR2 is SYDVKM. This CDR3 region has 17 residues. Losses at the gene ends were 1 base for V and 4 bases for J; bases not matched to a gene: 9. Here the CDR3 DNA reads TGTGCCAGCAGTTTATTTTCGGGAACAGGGGGCTCAGATACGCAGTATTTT. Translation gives CASSLFSGTGGSDTQYF.

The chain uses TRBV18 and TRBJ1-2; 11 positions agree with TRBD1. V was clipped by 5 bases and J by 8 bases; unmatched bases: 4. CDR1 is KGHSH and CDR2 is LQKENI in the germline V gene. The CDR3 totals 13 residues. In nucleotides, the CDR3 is TGTGCCAGCTCATGGACAGGGGGCAACGGCTACACCTTC. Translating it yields CASSWTGGNGYTF.

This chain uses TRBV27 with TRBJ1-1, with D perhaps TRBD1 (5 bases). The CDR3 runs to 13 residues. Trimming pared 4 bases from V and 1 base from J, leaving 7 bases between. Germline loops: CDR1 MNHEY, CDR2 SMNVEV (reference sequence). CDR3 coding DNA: TGTGCCAGCAGTTCAGGGTCGAACACTGAAGCTTTCTTT. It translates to CASSSGSNTEAFF.

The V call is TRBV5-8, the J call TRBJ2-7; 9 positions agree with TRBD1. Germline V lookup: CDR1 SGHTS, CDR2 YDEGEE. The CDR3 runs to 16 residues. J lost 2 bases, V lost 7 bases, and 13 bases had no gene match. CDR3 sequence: CASSHGTGQGTYEQYF. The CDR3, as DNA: TGTGCCAGCTCCCATGGAACGGGACAGGGAACCTACGAGCAGTACTTC.

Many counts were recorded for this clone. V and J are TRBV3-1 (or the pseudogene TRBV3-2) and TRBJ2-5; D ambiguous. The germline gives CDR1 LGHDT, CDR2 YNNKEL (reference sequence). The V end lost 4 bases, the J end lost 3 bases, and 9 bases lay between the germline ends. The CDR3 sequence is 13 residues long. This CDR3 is CASSLRFKETQYF. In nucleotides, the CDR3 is TGTGCCAGCAGCCTGCGATTTAAAGAGACCCAGTACTTC.

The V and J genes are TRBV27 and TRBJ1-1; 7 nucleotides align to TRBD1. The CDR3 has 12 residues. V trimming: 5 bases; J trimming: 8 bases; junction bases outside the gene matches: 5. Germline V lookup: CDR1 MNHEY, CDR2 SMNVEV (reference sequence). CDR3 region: CASSTPGQEAFF. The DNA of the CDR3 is TGTGCCAGCAGTACTCCGGGACAGGAAGCTTTCTTT.

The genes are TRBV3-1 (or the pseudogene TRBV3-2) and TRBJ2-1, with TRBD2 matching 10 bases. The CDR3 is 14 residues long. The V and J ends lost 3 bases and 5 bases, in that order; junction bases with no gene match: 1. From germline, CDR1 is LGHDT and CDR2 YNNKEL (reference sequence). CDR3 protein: CASSQSGGDNEQFF. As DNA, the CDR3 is TGTGCCAGCAGCCAGAGCGGGGGGGACAATGAGCAGTTCTTC.

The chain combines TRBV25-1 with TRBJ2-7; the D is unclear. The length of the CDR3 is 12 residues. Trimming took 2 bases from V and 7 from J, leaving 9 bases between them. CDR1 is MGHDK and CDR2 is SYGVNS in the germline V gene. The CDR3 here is CASSEALGEQYF. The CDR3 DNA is TGTGCCAGCAGTGAAGCTCTCGGGGAGCAGTACTTC.

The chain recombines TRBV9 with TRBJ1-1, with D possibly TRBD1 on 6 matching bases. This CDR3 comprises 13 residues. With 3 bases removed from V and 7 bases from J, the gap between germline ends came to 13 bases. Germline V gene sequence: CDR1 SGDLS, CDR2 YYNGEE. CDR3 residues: CASSEGTRNEAFF. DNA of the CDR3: TGTGCCAGCAGCGAGGGGACAAGGAATGAAGCTTTCTTT.

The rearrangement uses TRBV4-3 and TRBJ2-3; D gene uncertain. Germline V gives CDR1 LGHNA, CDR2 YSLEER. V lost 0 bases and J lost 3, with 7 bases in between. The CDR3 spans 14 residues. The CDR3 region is CASSQDVFTDTQYF. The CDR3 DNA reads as TGCGCCAGCAGCCAAGACGTATTTACAGATACGCAGTATTTT.

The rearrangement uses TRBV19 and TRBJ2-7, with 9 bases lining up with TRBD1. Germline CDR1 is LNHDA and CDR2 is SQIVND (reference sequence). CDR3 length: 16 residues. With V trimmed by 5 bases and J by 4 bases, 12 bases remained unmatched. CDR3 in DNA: TGTGCCAGTAGTGGTCCCCCCGGGACAGGGTTATACGAGCAGTACTTC. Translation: CASSGPPGTGLYEQYF. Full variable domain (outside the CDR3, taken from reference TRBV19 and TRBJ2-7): DGGITQSPKYLFRKEGQNVTLSCEQNLNHDAMYWYRQDPGQGLRLIYYSQIVNDFQKGDIAEGYSVSREKKESFPLTVTSAQKNPTAFYLCASSGPPGTGLYEQYFGPGTRLTVT.

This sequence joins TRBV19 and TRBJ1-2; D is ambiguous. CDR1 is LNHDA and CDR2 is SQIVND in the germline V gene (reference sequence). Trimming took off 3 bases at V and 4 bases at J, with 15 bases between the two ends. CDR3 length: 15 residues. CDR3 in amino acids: CASSIGELQPYGYTF. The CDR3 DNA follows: TGTGCCAGTAGTATCGGGGAACTTCAACCCTATGGCTACACCTTC.

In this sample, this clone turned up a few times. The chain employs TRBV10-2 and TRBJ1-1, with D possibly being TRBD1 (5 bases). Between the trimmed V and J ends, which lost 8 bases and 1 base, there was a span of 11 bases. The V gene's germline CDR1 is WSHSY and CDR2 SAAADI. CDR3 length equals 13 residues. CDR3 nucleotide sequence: TGCGCCAGCGGGGGGACGAGGAACACTGAAGCTTTCTTT. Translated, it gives CASGGTRNTEAFF.

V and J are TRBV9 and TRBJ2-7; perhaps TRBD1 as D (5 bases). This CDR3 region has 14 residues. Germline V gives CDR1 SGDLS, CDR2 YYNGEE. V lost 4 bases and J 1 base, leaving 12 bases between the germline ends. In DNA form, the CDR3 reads TGTGCCAGCAGCTCAGGGCCCCCTTCCTACGAGCAGTACTTC. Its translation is CASSSGPPSYEQYF.

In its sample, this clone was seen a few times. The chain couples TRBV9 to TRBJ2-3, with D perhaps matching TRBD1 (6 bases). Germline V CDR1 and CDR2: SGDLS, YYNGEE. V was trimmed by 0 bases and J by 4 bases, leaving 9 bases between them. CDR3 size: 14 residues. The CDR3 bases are TGTGCCAGCAGCGTAGGGGGGCGGGCAGATACGCAGTATTTT. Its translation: CASSVGGRADTQYF.

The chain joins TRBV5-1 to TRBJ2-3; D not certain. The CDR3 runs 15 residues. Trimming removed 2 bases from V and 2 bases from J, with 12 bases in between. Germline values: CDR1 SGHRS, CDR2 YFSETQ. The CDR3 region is CASSLINTPTDTQYF. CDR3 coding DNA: TGCGCCAGCAGCTTAATCAACACCCCCACAGATACGCAGTATTTT.

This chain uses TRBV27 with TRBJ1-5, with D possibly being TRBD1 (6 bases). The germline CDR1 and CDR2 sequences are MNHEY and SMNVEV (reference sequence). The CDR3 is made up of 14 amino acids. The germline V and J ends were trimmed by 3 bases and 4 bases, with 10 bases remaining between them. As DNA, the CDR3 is TGTGCCAGCAGTTTTGGGGGGGCAAATCAGCCCCAGCATTTT. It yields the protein CASSFGGANQPQHF.

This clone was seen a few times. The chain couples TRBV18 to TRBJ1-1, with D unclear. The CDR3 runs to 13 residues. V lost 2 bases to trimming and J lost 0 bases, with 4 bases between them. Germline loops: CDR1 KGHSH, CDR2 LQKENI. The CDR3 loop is CASSPEMNTEAFF. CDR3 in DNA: TGTGCCAGCTCACCAGAGATGAACACTGAAGCTTTCTTT. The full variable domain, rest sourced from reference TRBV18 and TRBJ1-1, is NAGVMQNPRHLVRRRGQEARLRCSPMKGHSHVYWYRQLPEEGLKFMVYLQKENIIDESGMPKERFSAEFPKEGPSILRIQQVVRGDSAAYFCASSPEMNTEAFFGQGTRLTVV.

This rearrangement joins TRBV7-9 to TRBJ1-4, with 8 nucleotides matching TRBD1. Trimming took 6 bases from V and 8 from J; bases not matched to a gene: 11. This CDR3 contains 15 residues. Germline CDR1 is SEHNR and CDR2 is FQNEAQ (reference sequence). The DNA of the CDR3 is TGTGCCAGCAGTTACCGACAGGGGAGGGAGGAAAAACTGTTTTTT. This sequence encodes CASSYRQGREEKLFF. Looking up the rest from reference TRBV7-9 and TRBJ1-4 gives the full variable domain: DTGVSQNPRHKITKRGQNVTFRCDPISEHNRLYWYRQTLGQGPEFLTYFQNEAQLEKSRLLSDRFSAERPKGSFSTLEIQRTEQGDSAMYLCASSYRQGREEKLFFGSGTQLSVL.

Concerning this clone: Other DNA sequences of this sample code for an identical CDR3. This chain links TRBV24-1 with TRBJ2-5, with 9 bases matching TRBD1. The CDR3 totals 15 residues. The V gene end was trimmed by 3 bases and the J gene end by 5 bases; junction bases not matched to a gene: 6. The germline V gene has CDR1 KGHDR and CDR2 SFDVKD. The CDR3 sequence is CATSDRGQGGETQYF. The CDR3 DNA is TGTGCCACCAGTGATCGGGGACAGGGCGGTGAGACCCAGTACTTC.